This T cell receptor (beta chain) derives from a study of cytomegalovirus exposure and HLA in healthy donors (TCRdb year 2017). In terms of the full investigation: In an earlier analysis of 450 to 750 of the donors, 276 Gb of sequence data and 117 million unique TCR beta sequences from 150 million to 200 million T cells were reported. The number of typed donors differed by locus: about 620-630 for A, B, C, DRB1 and DQB1; 522 for DQA1; around 580 for DPA1; and 400 to 480 for DPB1. HLA typing covered class I and class II loci at four-digit resolution. In addition to the first cohort of roughly 700 subjects, a separate validation cohort of under 150 different subjects was used. In a later analysis, previously published TCR beta repertoires from 666 donors were re-analyzed and high-resolution HLA genotyping was added so that TCR occurrence patterns could be studied. The aim of the study was to test whether cataloging public T cell receptors could identify signatures of past pathogen exposure. High-throughput TCR immunosequencing, statistical association of individual TCRs with disease status, and machine learning were combined to predict cytomegalovirus infection status. The study used immunosequencing to profile the T cell repertoires of 670 or so subjects and linked those repertoires to cytomegalovirus serostatus. Of the roughly 390 genotyped donors, about 80% fell in the genetic ancestry cluster associated with self-reported Caucasian donors. Roughly 5 DR-DQ haplotypes were handled as single units for association and clustering because linkage in the cohort was strong. Donor age, sex, ethnicity and CMV serostatus were compiled alongside the repertoire data. Across some 400 genotyped donors of the cohort, an average of approximately 220,000 unique TCR beta nucleotide sequences per donor were sequenced, and approximately 17% of those sequences were non-productive. To decide whether each TCR beta V gene segment behaved as functional or pseudogenic, an earlier analysis of fewer than 750 of the donors relied on high-throughput TCR beta sequencing. All discovery cohort repertoires had been generated using a single sequencing platform. Rather than using new phenotypic data, the later analysis identified candidate immune exposures from TCR beta sequences and from how often those sequences occurred across donors. An early release covering about 600 HLA-typed donors comprised about 300 gigabases of sequencing data and some 79 million unique TCR sequences. In a later genetic analysis, genome-wide SNP genotypes for about 55% of the roughly 700 donors were used, and that subset was treated as a discovery cohort.

Preparation of the library involved the immunoSEQ multiplex PCR assay. For the multiplex PCR, a mixture combining 60 forward primers for TCR Vbeta segments and 13 reverse primers for TCR Jbeta segments was used. The CDR3 region of rearranged TCR beta genes was amplified from genomic DNA with a multiplex PCR assay. The amplified TCR beta libraries were sequenced on the Illumina HiSeq System as 87-base-pair reads. The original pipeline was this. A later analysis tallied around 82 million unique TCR beta chains across the 666 repertoires, and 10 million to 11 million of those chains were shared by two or more donors. A nearest-neighbor algorithm error-corrected the raw reads and collapsed the reads into unique sequences, merging closely related sequences to remove PCR and sequencing errors. Alignment of CDR3 sequences to IMGT reference sequences was used to assign V, D and J gene segments. For a sequence to be retained, at least a six-nucleotide match to both a V gene segment and a J gene segment was required. Rearrangements were classified as productive when the CDR3 lacked stop codons and remained in frame with V and J, and all other rearrangements were classified as non-productive. CDR3 was defined according to IMGT convention as the region running from the second conserved V-encoded cysteine to the conserved J-encoded phenylalanine. The earlier analysis of around 640 of the donors excluded sequences that lacked an unambiguous match to a single V gene segment. An earlier analysis of about 590 of the donors classified V segments as functional when productive rearrangements were above 56.7% and as segregating when the standard deviation between donors was above 5%. To diagnose cytomegalovirus status from the catalog of TCR beta chain sequences, a statistical classification framework was built. A later analysis assigned V and J genes by comparing TCR nucleotide sequences with IMGT/GENE-DB human TR gene sequences. A later analysis assigned CDR3 sequences and most-parsimonious VDJ recombination scenarios with the TCRdist pipeline. A later analysis defined each TCR beta chain by its CDR3 amino acid sequence plus V-gene family, and excluded reads lacking a unique V-gene family. To address suspected cross-contamination and a sequencing artifact, a later analysis removed a few hundred highly shared, low-generation-probability nucleotide sequences. A later analysis calculated a clonal expansion index for each public chain from normalized within-repertoire ranks of inferred template counts. In a later analysis, generation probabilities were computed with a VDJ recombination model fitted to out-of-frame rearrangements, and the resulting probabilities were checked against IGoR. A later analysis scored TCR-TCR, TCR-HLA and TCR-CMV co-occurrence with hypergeometric tests, applying a repertoire-size bias correction to TCR pairs. To estimate false discovery rates, a later analysis permuted the HLA or CMV assignments 20 times. A later analysis grouped co-occurring TCRs with DBSCAN, adding TCRdist sequence similarity when clustering within HLA-allele-positive subsets. For co-occurrence clustering, repertoires with fewer than 30,000 or more than 120,000 public chains were excluded, along with 4 to 6 repertoires with anomalous nucleotide sharing. Entries here come from immuneACCESS through TCRdb and include only in-frame sequences with V and J called. Some clones fail to appear in such tables; in the studies checked, an unresolved V gene covers under half of the shortfall, and the cause of the remainder is unknown. V, J and clone size are taken as reported in that table, and D and trimming were inferred from the DNA itself. This sample gives more than 60,000 clones in total; roughly three quarters of them show up just once. Of the sample, over 2.5% falls within the top ten clones.

Beyond this particular receptor, the publication reports: A later genetic analysis associated a missense DCLRE1C variant with V-gene and J-gene trimming of TCR beta chains, and an independent cohort replicated the association. A later analysis found that HLA-associated TCR beta chains were more clonally expanded and had lower generation probabilities than equally common non-associated chains. A cluster of highly shared sequence variants was judged likely to be a technical artifact of the sequencing pipeline. Sequencing depth was assumed to be roughly uniform across donors in the presence/absence analyses, though that assumption may not hold. In this cohort, only TCR beta chains were sequenced, and detectable features were limited by the absence of alpha or paired-chain data. A later analysis found that TCR association rates varied across HLA loci, with DRB1 alleles showing the most associated TCRs and HLA-C alleles the fewest. The earlier analysis of 587 of the donors excluded fewer than 20 rarely observed V segments, including chromosome 9 orphons, because counts were too low. A further reported finding was that TCR beta sequences accurately predicted the HLA-A and HLA-B alleles for most subjects in the first cohort. CMV serostatus was the only immune exposure information available for the cohort. In an earlier analysis of around 500 of the donors, most TCR beta V segments appeared in productive rearrangements about 87% or about 30% of the time, broadly matching IMGT annotations. In vitro tests confirmed that a few of the cytomegalovirus-associated TCR beta chains recognize cytomegalovirus antigens. The authors suggested that the approach could potentially be generalized to other disease states and immunological phenotypes. Most CMV-associated TCR beta chains appeared to be HLA-restricted in a later analysis, and the HLA associations seemed to be driven largely by CMV exposure. Some IMGT-functional V segments, including TRBV6-2 and TRBV6-3, could not be distinguished by the 87-base-pair reads and were therefore excluded. Correlated functional status among segregating V segments might be attributable to linkage disequilibrium, but an unknown experimental factor could not be ruled out. In the study, roughly 160 TCR beta chains were listed as associated with cytomegalovirus. A later analysis associated 15,000 to 20,000 TCR beta sequences with specific HLA alleles at a false discovery rate of 0.05. Because some donors lacked HLA typing at each locus, the association tests relied only on the typed subset. In a later analysis, several top co-occurrence clusters were reported to appear linked to parvovirus B19, influenza, CMV and Epstein-Barr virus. The classifier was reported to diagnose cytomegalovirus status with high specificity and sensitivity in both the original cohort and the validation cohort. While some public TCRs were present in many individuals, most TCR sequences turned up only very rarely across donors. A later genetic analysis reported fewer N-insertions in productive TCRs among donors in an Asian-associated ancestry cluster than the roughly 650-donor mean. Assigning TCR associations to individual alleles was difficult when HLA alleles, especially DR and DQ, strongly co-occurred.

The cysteine opens and the phenylalanine closes a CDR3 of 15 amino acids. Of the read, only the CDR3 DNA is kept; its 45 bases are in frame from base 1. CDR1 and CDR2 are drawn from the germline V gene: SNHLY, FYNNEI. After removal of 0 bases from V and 7 bases from J, the junction retains 3 bases not matched to a gene. For this clone: What this receptor recognizes is not known. Per-nucleotide qualities are absent, and no much larger clonotype sits a single base away.

In total, 500 to 700 healthy bone marrow donors made up the cohort. At the time of sampling, every cohort member was nominally healthy, though immune exposures that went unrecorded were likely present. The donor tested CMV seronegative and was one of the 352 seronegative cohort members. Every donor gave a peripheral blood sample, and the peripheral blood mononuclear cells from that sample were used for TCR beta sequencing. The Qiagen DNeasy Blood Extraction Kit was used to extract genomic DNA from the blood cell samples. Recombination joined TRBV2 with TRBJ1-2, with 12 bases in between that match TRBD1. The clonotype comes from a man aged 18 to 35 in good health and CMV-seronegative. The sequenced material came from PBMCs. The nucleotide sequence reads TGTGCCAGCAGTGAAGCACCGGGACAGGGGGCTGGCTACACCTTC. It codes for CASSEAPGQGAGYTF.